This TCR beta chain is drawn from a study of blood T cell repertoires in COVID-19. Study in general: Sites in the United States, Italy and Spain provided acute and convalescent COVID-19 samples. T cells, B-cell-depleted T cells, or PBMCs supplied cDNA or gDNA.

Produced via immunoSEQ multiplex PCR; TCRdb's table is partial and in-frame only. The profile shows 60,000 to 75,000 clones, roughly 89% of them singletons. V shed 3 bases, J shed 8 bases, and the junction held 6 bases outside the gene matches. In germline, CDR1 is LGHDT, CDR2 YNNKEL (reference sequence). The CDR3 totals 15 residues. The chain couples TRBV3-1 (or the pseudogene TRBV3-2) to TRBJ2-7; 14 bases are a match to TRBD2. The clonotype comes from a woman over 75 with acute or convalescent COVID-19. Sample: peripheral blood. CDR3 coding DNA: TGTGCCAGCAGCCAGCCGACTAGCGGGGGGGCCCAGCAGTACTTC. It translates to CASSQPTSGGAQQYF.